The 11 T cell receptor beta chains listed next were all sequenced from one sample in a study of T cell repertoires in cytomegalovirus infection. TCRdb re-derived calls from the reads in MiXCR, one entry per CDR3 protein. Of fewer than 300,000 distinct CDR3 sequences in the sample, about 25% were seen once. The sequencing sample was made of PBMCs. These receptors originate from a human donor in good health (CMV status not recorded). Some clones in this sample may be carry-over from other donors' samples.

This clonotype was seen more than once but under ten times. The chain carries TRBV28 and TRBJ2-1; 9 bases fit TRBD2. The CDR3 runs to 14 residues. Trimming at V came to 7 bases and at J to 6 bases, leaving 7 bases not matched to a gene. Germline V CDR1 and CDR2: MDHEN, SYDVKM. The CDR3 DNA sequence: TGTGCCAGCAAGGCGGGAGGGCCTATCAATGAGCAGTTCTTC. Protein product: CASKAGGPINEQFF.

The chain couples TRBV28 to TRBJ2-7; a weak D match, TRBD2 (7 bases). CDR1 is MDHEN, CDR2 SYDVKM, per germline. Trimming left V 6 bases short and J 2 bases short, with 17 bases between. The CDR3 sequence is 15 residues long. In DNA, the CDR3 is TGTGCCAGCAGCCAAGGGGGGGAGCGCACCTACGAGCAGTACTTC. Translation: CASSQGGERTYEQYF.

The V gene is TRBV11-2, the J gene TRBJ2-7, with TRBD2 matching 9 bases. The V segment lost 4 bases and the J segment 6 bases; nucleotides outside the gene matches: 16. CDR1 is SGHAT and CDR2 is FQNNGV in the germline V gene. There are 17 residues in the CDR3. Here the CDR3 DNA reads TGTGCCAGCAGCTCCTGGGGTAGCGGGAGATCTCTCTTCGAGCAGTACTTC. Translated: CASSSWGSGRSLFEQYF.

This clonotype appeared many times. V and J are TRBV7-8 and TRBJ2-7; TRBD2 is a possible D gene (5 bases). CDR1 and CDR2 from the germline V gene are SGHVS and FQNEAQ. This CDR3 is 13 amino acids long. Trimming took 5 bases from V and 7 from J, leaving 15 bases between them. CDR3 in DNA: TGTGCCAGCAGCATTGTGGTGAGGGAGGAGCAGTACTTC. Protein product: CASSIVVREEQYF.

The rearrangement joins TRBV12-3 or TRBV12-4 to TRBJ2-5; TRBD1 agrees at 9 bases. Losses at the gene ends were 6 bases for V and 4 bases for J; bases not matched to a gene: 6. CDR3 size: 14 residues. Written as DNA, the CDR3 is TGTGCCAGCAGCAACACAGGGGGCAGAGAGACCCAGTACTTC. The encoded protein is CASSNTGGRETQYF.

CDR3 region: CASRSPPRDSTPNEQFF. The CDR3 DNA follows: TGTGCCAGCAGAAGCCCACCCCGGGACAGTACGCCCAATGAGCAGTTCTTC. The V and J genes are TRBV27 and TRBJ2-1, with 7 bases identical to TRBD1. The CDR3 sequence is 17 residues long. V lost 6 bases, J lost 6 bases, and 17 bases stayed unmatched. Germline V CDR1 and CDR2: MNHEY, SMNVEV (reference sequence).

The chain links TRBV5-1 to TRBJ2-5; possible D gene TRBD2, 6 bases. V lost 4 bases to trimming and J lost 4 bases, with 11 bases between them. CDR3 length: 13 residues. CDR1 is SGHRS, CDR2 YFSETQ, per germline. The CDR3 DNA reads TGCGCCAGCAGCCACGGCGGGGCAGAGACCCAGTACTTC. Protein sequence: CASSHGGAETQYF.

This clonotype has just a few counts. This chain joins TRBV9 and TRBJ2-3, with 8 bases fitting TRBD1. The CDR3 covers 15 residues. In germline, CDR1 is SGDLS, CDR2 YYNGEE. V lost 2 bases and J lost 2; bases outside the gene matches: 4. CDR3 DNA sequence: TGTGCCAGCAGCGTCCAGGGGGCGTACACAGATACGCAGTATTTT. Its protein is CASSVQGAYTDTQYF.

This chain links TRBV3-1 with TRBJ2-7; 8 bases align to TRBD1. Germline CDR1 is LGHDT and CDR2 is YNNKEL (reference sequence). The CDR3 consists of 13 residues. The V gene end was trimmed by 5 bases and the J gene end by 4 bases; junction bases not matched to a gene: 4. The CDR3 loop is CASSADRVYEQYF. CDR3 DNA: TGTGCCAGCAGCGCGGACAGGGTATACGAGCAGTACTTC.

This clonotype was detected ten times or more. V usage is TRBV7-9 and J usage is TRBJ1-5; no reliable D call. From germline, CDR1 is SEHNR and CDR2 FQNEAQ (reference sequence). V gave up 3 bases and J gave up 3 bases, with 6 bases separating them. The CDR3 spans 13 residues. CDR3 sequence: CASSLNPNQPQHF. The CDR3 bases are TGTGCCAGCAGCTTGAACCCCAATCAGCCCCAGCATTTT.

This sequence joins TRBV6-2 or TRBV6-3 and TRBJ2-3; D unclear. The CDR3 covers 14 residues. Germline CDR1 and CDR2: MNHEY and SVGEGT. Deletions cut 2 bases from V and 6 bases from J, with 12 bases between. The CDR3 DNA reads TGTGCCAGCAGTTACGGGCAGTTCGTCGATACGCAGTATTTT. Its translation is CASSYGQFVDTQYF.